This T cell receptor beta chain was captured by sequencing in a study of blood T cell repertoires in COVID-19. Looking at the study overall: Collection of acute and convalescent COVID-19 samples took place in the United States, Italy and Spain. PBMCs, B-cell-depleted T cells, or T cells provided the cDNA or gDNA that made up the material.

This clone has a single count. Sequencing used immunoSEQ multiplex PCR; TCRdb keeps in-frame clones, though not all of them. The data show tens of thousands of clones, with about 80% seen just once and over 6% held by the top ten. The V end was cut by 3 bases, the J end by 4 bases, with 20 bases between. CDR3 length: 18 residues. The germline gives CDR1 SGHDT, CDR2 YYEEEE. The source of this sequence is a man between 65 and 85 years old with acute or convalescent COVID-19. The V gene is TRBV5-6, the J gene TRBJ1-6, with D possibly being TRBD1 (5 bases). Sequencing was performed on peripheral blood. The CDR3 nucleotides are TGTGCCAGCAGCTCCCCAAAGACAGATCACCTTTATAATTCACCCCTCCACTTT. It translates to CASSSPKTDHLYNSPLHF. The full variable domain, in which reference TRBV5-6 and TRBJ1-6 provide the parts outside the CDR3, is DAGVTQSPTHLIKTRGQQVTLRCSPKSGHDTVSWYQQALGQGPQFIFQYYEEEERQRGNFPDRFSGHQFPNYSSELNVNALLLGDSALYLCASSSPKTDHLYNSPLHFGNGTRLTVT.